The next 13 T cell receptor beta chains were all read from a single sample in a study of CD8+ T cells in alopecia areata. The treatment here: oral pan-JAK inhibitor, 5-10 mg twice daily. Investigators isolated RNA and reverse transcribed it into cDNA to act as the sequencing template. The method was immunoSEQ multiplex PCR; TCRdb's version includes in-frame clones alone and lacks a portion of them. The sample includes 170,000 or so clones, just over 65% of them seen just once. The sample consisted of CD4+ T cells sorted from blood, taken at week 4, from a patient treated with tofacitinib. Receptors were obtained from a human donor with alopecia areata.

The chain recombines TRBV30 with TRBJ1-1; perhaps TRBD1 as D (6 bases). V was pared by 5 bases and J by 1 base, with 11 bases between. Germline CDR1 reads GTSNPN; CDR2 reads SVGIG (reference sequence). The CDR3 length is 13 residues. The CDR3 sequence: CAWDRRSNTEAFF. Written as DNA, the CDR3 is TGTGCCTGGGACAGGCGATCGAACACTGAAGCTTTCTTT. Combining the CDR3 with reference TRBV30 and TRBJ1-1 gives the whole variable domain SQTIHQWPATLVQPVGSPLSLECTVEGTSNPNLYWYRQAAGRGLQLLFYSVGIGQISSEVPQNLSASRPQDRQFILSSKKLLLSDSGFYLCAWDRRSNTEAFFGQGTRLTVV.

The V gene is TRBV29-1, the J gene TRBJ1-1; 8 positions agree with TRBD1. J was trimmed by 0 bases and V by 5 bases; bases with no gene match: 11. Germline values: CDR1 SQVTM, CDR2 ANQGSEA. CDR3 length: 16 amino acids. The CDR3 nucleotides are TGCAGCGTTCAGGACAGGGCATTTGCCATGAACACTGAAGCTTTCTTT. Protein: CSVQDRAFAMNTEAFF. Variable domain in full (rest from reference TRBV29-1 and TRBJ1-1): SAVISQKPSRDICQRGTSLTIQCQVDSQVTMMFWYRQQPGQSLTLIATANQGSEATYESGFVIDKFPISRPNLTFSTLTVSNMSPEDSSIYLCSVQDRAFAMNTEAFFGQGTRLTVV.

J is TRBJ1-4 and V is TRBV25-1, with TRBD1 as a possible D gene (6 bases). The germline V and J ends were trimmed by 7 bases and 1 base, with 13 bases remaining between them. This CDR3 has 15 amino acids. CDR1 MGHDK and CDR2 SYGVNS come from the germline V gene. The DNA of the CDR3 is TGTGCCAGCAAACCTACAGGGATAACTAATGAAAAACTGTTTTTT. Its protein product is CASKPTGITNEKLFF.

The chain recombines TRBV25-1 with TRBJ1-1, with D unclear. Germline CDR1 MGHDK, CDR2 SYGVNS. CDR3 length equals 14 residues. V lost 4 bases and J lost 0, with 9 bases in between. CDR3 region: CASSGQSMNTEAFF. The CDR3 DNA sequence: TGTGCCAGCAGTGGGCAGAGCATGAACACTGAAGCTTTCTTT.

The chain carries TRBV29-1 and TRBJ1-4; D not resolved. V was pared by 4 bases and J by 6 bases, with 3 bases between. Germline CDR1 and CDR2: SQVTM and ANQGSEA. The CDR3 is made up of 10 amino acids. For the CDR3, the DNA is TGCAGCGTTGTGGATGAAAAACTGTTTTTT. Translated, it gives CSVVDEKLFF. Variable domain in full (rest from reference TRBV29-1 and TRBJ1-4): SAVISQKPSRDICQRGTSLTIQCQVDSQVTMMFWYRQQPGQSLTLIATANQGSEATYESGFVIDKFPISRPNLTFSTLTVSNMSPEDSSIYLCSVVDEKLFFGSGTQLSVL.

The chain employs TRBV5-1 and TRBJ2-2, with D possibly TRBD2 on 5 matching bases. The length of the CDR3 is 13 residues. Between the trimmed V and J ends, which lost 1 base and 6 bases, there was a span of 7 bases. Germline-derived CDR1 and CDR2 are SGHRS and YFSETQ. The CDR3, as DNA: TGCGCCAGCAGCTTGATGGGAGCCGGGGAGCTGTTTTTT. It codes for CASSLMGAGELFF.

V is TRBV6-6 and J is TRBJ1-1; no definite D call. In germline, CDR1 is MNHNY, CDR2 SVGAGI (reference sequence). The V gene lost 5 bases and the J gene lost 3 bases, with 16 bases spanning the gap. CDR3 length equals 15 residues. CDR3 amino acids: CASSPRQGRHTEAFF. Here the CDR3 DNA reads TGTGCCAGCAGTCCCAGACAAGGGAGGCACACTGAAGCTTTCTTT.

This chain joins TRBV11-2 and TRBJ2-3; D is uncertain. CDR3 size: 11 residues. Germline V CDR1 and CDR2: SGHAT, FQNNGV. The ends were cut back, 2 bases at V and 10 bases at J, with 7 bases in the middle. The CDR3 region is CASSLRVAQYF. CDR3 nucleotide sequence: TGTGCCAGCAGCTTAAGGGTCGCGCAGTATTTT.

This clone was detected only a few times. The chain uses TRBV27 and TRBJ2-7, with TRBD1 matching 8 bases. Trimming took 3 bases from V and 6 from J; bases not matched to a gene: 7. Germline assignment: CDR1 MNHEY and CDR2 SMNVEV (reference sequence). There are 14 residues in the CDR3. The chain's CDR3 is CASSFVQGAGEQYF. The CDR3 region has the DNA TGTGCCAGCAGTTTCGTGCAGGGGGCAGGCGAGCAGTACTTC.

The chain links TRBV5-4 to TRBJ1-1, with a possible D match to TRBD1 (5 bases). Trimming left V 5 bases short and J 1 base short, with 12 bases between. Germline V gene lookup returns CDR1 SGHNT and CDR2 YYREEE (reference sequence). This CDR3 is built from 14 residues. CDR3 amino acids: CASRRGASNTEAFF. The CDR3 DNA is TGTGCCAGCAGGAGGGGTGCGTCGAACACTGAAGCTTTCTTT.

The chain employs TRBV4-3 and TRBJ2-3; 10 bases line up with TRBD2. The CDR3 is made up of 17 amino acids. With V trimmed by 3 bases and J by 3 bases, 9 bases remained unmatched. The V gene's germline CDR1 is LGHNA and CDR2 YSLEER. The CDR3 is CASSHRTASGGTDTQYF. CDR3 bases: TGCGCCAGCAGCCATCGGACCGCTAGCGGGGGTACAGATACGCAGTATTTT.

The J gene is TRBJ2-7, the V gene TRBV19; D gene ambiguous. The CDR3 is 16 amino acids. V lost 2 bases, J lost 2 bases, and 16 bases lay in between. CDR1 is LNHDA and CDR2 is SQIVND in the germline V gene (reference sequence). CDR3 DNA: TGTGCCAGTAGTATACTCGGAGTGGTTGGTCCCTACGAGCAGTACTTC. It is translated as CASSILGVVGPYEQYF. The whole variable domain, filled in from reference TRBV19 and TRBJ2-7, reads DGGITQSPKYLFRKEGQNVTLSCEQNLNHDAMYWYRQDPGQGLRLIYYSQIVNDFQKGDIAEGYSVSREKKESFPLTVTSAQKNPTAFYLCASSILGVVGPYEQYFGPGTRLTVT.

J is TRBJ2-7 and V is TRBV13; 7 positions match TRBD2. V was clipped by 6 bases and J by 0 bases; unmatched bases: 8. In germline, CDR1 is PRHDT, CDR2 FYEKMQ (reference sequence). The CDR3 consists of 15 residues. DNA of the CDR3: TGTGCCAGCAGTCCCCGCGGGGGAAACTCCTACGAGCAGTACTTC. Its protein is CASSPRGGNSYEQYF.